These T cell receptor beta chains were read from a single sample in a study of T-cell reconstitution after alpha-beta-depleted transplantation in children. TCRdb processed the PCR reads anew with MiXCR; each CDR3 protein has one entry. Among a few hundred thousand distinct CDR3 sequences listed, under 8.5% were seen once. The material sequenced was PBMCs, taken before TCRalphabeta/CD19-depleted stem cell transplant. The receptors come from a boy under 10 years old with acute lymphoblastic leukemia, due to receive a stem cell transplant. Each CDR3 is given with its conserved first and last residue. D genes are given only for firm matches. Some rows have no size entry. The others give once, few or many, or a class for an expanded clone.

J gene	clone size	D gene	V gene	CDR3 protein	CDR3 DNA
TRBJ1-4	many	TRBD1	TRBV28	CASRPTGVREKLFF	TGTGCCAGCAGGCCGACAGGGGTCCGGGAAAAACTGTTTTTT
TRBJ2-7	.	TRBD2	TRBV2	CASSDISGSIYEQYF	TGTGCCAGCAGTGATATAAGCGGGAGCATCTACGAGCAGTACTTC
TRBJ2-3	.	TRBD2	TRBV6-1	CASSEVPSGATNADTQYF	TGTGCCAGCAGTGAAGTTCCTAGCGGGGCTACGAACGCAGATACGCAGTATTTT
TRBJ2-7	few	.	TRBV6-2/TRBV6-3	CASSYSGGTTYEQYF	TGTGCCAGCAGTTATAGTGGGGGGACCACCTACGAGCAGTACTTC
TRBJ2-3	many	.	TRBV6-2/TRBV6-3	CASSFTASTDTQYF	TGTGCCAGCAGTTTCACAGCTAGCACAGATACGCAGTATTTT
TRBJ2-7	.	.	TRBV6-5	CASSYLGGKGGTYEQYF	TGTGCCAGCAGTTATCTCGGGGGGAAGGGGGGAACCTACGAGCAGTACTTC
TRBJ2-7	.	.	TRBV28	CASSFGGGALSEQYF	TGTGCCAGCAGTTTTGGTGGGGGGGCCTTATCCGAGCAGTACTTC
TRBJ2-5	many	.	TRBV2	CASSGTEETQYF	TGTGCCAGCAGTGGGACAGAAGAGACCCAGTACTTC
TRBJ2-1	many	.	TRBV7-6	CASSLGLNNEQFF	TGTGCCAGCAGCTTAGGTCTGAACAATGAGCAGTTCTTC
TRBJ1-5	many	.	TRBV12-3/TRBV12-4	CASSLRPNQPQHF	TGTGCCAGCAGTTTGCGTCCTAATCAGCCCCAGCATTTT
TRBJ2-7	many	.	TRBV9	CASSAPRGVSSYEQYF	TGTGCCAGCAGCGCCCCCAGGGGCGTTAGCTCCTACGAGCAGTACTTC
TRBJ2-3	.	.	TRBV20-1	CSRGGQGGTDTQYF	TGCAGCCGGGGGGGACAGGGTGGAACAGATACGCAGTATTTT
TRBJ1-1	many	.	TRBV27	CASSVIGGGNTEAFF	TGTGCCAGCAGTGTCATCGGTGGGGGGAACACTGAAGCTTTCTTT
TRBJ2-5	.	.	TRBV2	CASSADATSETQYF	TGTGCCAGCAGTGCCGACGCGACTTCAGAGACCCAGTACTTC
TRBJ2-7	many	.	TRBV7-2	CASSPVAQLYEQYF	TGTGCCAGCAGCCCCGTAGCGCAACTTTACGAGCAGTACTTC
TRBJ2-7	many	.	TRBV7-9	CASSLVNLYEQYF	TGTGCCAGCAGCTTGGTTAATTTATACGAGCAGTACTTC
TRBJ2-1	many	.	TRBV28	CASSGTGPSDEQFF	TGTGCCAGCAGCGGGACCGGACCAAGTGATGAGCAGTTCTTC
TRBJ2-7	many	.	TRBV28	CASSLGEQYF	TGTGCCAGCAGTTTGGGGGAGCAGTACTTC
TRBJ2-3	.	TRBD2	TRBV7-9	CASSLTSRDTQYF	TGTGCCAGCAGCTTGACTAGCAGAGATACGCAGTATTTT
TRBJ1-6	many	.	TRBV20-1	CSASWGTNSPLHF	TGCAGTGCTAGCTGGGGGACTAATTCACCCCTCCACTTT